The clone carrying this T cell receptor (beta chain) has a handful of counts. No antigen is known for it. The source of the sample is a study of post-analysis software for immune sequencing data. Across the whole study: Both relapsing-remitting and secondary progressive multiple sclerosis featured among the disease courses, as did progressive-relapsing multiple sclerosis. Regarding the study as a whole: Four or five TRBV segments were more frequent in patients than controls; TRBV5-6, TRBV5-1 and TRBV20-1 belonged to this group. When the samples were clustered directly with F measure, those that had been prepared in the same batch showed strong co-clustering.

Unique-molecular-identifier-tagged TCR beta cDNA libraries were used. The T cell input of about 0.9 to 10 million gave roughly 0.5 million cDNA molecules. Each CDR3 protein gets one entry after TCRdb re-called the PCR reads with MiXCR. The sample has 350,000 to 500,000 distinct CDR3 sequences, roughly 40% seen once; the top ten hold approximately 7.1%. The CDR3 spans 14 residues. Per germline, CDR1 MNHEY and CDR2 SVGEGT. Trimming pared 7 bases from V and 1 base from J, leaving 14 bases between. This chain joins TRBV6-2 or TRBV6-3 and TRBJ2-7; D gene ambiguous. The material sequenced was blood. This receptor was identified in a girl aged 2-15 years with multiple sclerosis. CDR3 nucleotide sequence: TGTGCCAGCATAACTCACCCGGCTTCCTACGAGCAGTACTTC. Translation gives CASITHPASYEQYF.